This TCR beta chain was retrieved from a study of shared clonotypes between healthy human individuals. Findings and limits, study-wide: Researchers found naive subsets generally carried larger estimated richness than memory subsets.

Naive CD8 cells comprised CD45RO-negative, CCR7-positively selected cells, excluding terminally differentiated effector memory CD45RA+ cells. Germline CDR1 MGHDK, CDR2 SYGVNS. Trimming removed 7 bases from V and 6 bases from J, with 10 bases in between. CDR3 length: 12 residues. Generated by immunoSEQ multiplex PCR, the TCRdb table keeps only in-frame clones and is missing some. The sample shows about 2 million clones, roughly 95% of them seen only once. Turning to this clone: Its antigen is not known.

The sequenced material came from naive CD8+ T cells sorted from blood. This clonotype originated in a man younger than 35 in good health. This chain uses TRBV25-1 with TRBJ2-1; D uncertain. Here the CDR3 DNA reads TGTGCCAGCACCGAAAAGCCCAATGAGCAGTTCTTC. Its protein is CASTEKPNEQFF.